This T cell receptor beta chain is drawn from a study of spatial heterogeneity in lung cancer. TCRdb re-analysed the 5' RACE reads in MiXCR, keeping a single row per CDR3 protein. Of 13,000 or so distinct CDR3 sequences in the sample, roughly 5.6% were seen once. This clonotype was seen ten or more times. What it binds is unknown. Little can be read into the size of this beta chain, an off-target read in a library designed for alpha chains. Germline CDR1 reads SGHAT; CDR2 reads FQNNGV. CDR3 size: 13 residues. Trimming removed 0 bases from V and 9 bases from J, with 9 bases in between. General study points: Tumors with more nonsynonymous mutations had more expanded intratumoral alpha and beta TCRs.

Time point described: sample taken at primary tumor resection. The sequence came from a male donor with early-stage non-small cell lung cancer. Specimen: lung tumor tissue, collected at surgery. The gene calls are TRBV11-2 and TRBJ1-5; D perhaps matches TRBD1 (5 bases). The CDR3 coding sequence is TGTGCCAGCAGCTTAGATCCAGGGCTGCCCCAGCATTTT. Its protein is CASSLDPGLPQHF. The entire variable domain, with the rest obtained from reference TRBV11-2 and TRBJ1-5, is as follows: EAGVAQSPRYKIIEKRQSVAFWCNPISGHATLYWYQQILGQGPKLLIQFQNNGVVDDSQLPKDRFSAERLKGVDSTLKIQPAKLEDSAVYLCASSLDPGLPQHFGDGTRLSIL.